This TCR beta chain was sequenced in a study of shared clonotypes between healthy human individuals. Study-wide findings and caveats: Estimated richness values were generally larger in naive subsets than in memory subsets.

It was into CD45RA+ naive and CD45RA-negative memory subsets that the CD4+ cells were split. Profiled with immunoSEQ multiplex PCR; TCRdb holds only in-frame clones, not every one. The sample holds millions of clones, approximately 93% seen once. In regard to this clone: The antigen is undetermined.

Germline-derived CDR1 and CDR2 are LNHNV and YYDKDF (reference sequence). The CDR3 has 15 residues. The V and J ends lost 0 bases and 4 bases respectively, with 12 bases between them. The sequenced material came from naive CD4+ T cells from PBMCs. The subset is: CD45RA+ positively selected. This chain joins TRBV15 and TRBJ1-2; the D is unclear. The clonotype originates from a man younger than 35 in good health. Some clones in this sample may be carry-over from other donors' samples. DNA for the CDR3: TGTGCCACCAGCAGAGATCACACAGCAGGCTATGGCTACACCTTC. Its translation is CATSRDHTAGYGYTF.